This TCR beta chain is from a study of blood T cells in healthy people across ages. Together with a sample-barcoded 5' primer, a J-beta primer mix was included in a second PCR lasting roughly 6 to 12 cycles. Each CDR3 protein is one row after TCRdb ran MiXCR on the 5' RACE reads. The sample consists of around 1.1 million distinct CDR3 sequences, under 40% of them appearing once. The V gene end was trimmed by 3 bases and the J gene end by 3 bases; junction bases not matched to a gene: 9. The CDR3 has 17 amino acids. Germline V lookup: CDR1 SGHTA, CDR2 FQGTGA. The sample holds a few counts of this clonotype.

The chain joins TRBV7-3 to TRBJ2-3, with 10 bases aligning to TRBD1. The sample taken for sequencing was blood. The origin of this receptor is a man younger than 35 in good health. CDR3 sequence: CASSLTPTGGITDTQYF. The CDR3 nucleotides are TGTGCCAGCAGCTTGACTCCGACAGGGGGCATAACAGATACGCAGTATTTT.